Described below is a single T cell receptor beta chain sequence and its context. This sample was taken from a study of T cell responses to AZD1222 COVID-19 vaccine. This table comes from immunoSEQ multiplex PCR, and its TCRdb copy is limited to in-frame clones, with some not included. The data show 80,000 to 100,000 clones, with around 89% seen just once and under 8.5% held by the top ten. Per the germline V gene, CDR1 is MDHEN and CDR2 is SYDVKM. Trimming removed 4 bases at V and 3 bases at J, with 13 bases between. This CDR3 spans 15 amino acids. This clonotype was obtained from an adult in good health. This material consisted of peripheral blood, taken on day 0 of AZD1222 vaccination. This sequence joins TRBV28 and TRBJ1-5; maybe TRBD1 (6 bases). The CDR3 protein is CASSSTGQYNQPQHF. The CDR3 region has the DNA TGTGCCAGCAGTTCAACCGGACAGTACAATCAGCCCCAGCATTTT.